This T cell receptor beta chain was recorded in a study of CD8+ T cells in alopecia areata. Overall study context: Treated patients received oral tofacitinib, 5 to 10 mg twice daily. Study-level findings and limits: The study found higher clonality in lesional than normal scalp, especially in alopecia totalis/universalis.

Lesional scalp tissue (obtained by punch biopsy) and peripheral blood were collected from alopecia areata patients. PBMCs provided sorted CD4+ and CD8+ T cells. From germline, CDR1 is SGHRS and CDR2 YFSETQ. This CDR3 has 15 amino acids. The ends lost 2 bases at V and 6 bases at J; junction bases unmatched: 6. It was cDNA, reverse transcribed from extracted RNA, that served as the sequencing template. The table came from immunoSEQ multiplex PCR; TCRdb's copy has only in-frame clones and leaves some out. This table has tens of thousands of clones, approximately 96% appearing once. Details on this clone: The antigen remains unidentified.

Sequences were derived from CD8+ T cells sorted from blood, sampled at week 0. V usage is TRBV5-1 and J usage is TRBJ2-2, with 8 bases that match TRBD2. This receptor was taken from a human donor with alopecia areata. The CDR3 protein is CASSFGTSSAGELFF. DNA of the CDR3: TGCGCCAGCAGCTTCGGGACTAGTTCGGCCGGGGAGCTGTTTTTT.